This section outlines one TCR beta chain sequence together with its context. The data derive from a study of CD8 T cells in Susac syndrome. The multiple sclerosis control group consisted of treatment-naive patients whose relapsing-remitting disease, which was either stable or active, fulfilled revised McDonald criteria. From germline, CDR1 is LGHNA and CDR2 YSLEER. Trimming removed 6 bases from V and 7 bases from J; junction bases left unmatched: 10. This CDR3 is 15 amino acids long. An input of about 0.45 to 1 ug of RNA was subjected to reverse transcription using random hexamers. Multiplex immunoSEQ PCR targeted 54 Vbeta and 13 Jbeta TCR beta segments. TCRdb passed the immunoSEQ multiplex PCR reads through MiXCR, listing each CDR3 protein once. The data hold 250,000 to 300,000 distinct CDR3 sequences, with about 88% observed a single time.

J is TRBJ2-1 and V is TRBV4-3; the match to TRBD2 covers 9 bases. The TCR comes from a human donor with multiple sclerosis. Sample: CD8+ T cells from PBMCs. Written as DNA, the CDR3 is TGCGCCAGCAGAATGTGGCGGGAGGGCCAAAATGAGCAGTTCTTC. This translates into CASRMWREGQNEQFF.